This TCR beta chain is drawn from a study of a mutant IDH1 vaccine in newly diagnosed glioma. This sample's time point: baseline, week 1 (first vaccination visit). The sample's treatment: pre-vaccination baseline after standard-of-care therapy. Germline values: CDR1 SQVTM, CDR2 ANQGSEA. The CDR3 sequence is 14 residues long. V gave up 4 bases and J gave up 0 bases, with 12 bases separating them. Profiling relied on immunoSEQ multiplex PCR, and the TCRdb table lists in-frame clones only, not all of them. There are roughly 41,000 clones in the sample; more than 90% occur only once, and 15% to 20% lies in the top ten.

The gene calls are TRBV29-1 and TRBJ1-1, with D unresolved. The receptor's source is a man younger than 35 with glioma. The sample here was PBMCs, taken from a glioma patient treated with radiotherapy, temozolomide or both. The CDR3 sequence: CSVAGRSMNTEAFF. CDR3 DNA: TGCAGCGTTGCCGGCAGATCCATGAACACTGAAGCTTTCTTT. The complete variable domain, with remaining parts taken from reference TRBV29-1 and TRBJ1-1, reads SAVISQKPSRDICQRGTSLTIQCQVDSQVTMMFWYRQQPGQSLTLIATANQGSEATYESGFVIDKFPISRPNLTFSTLTVSNMSPEDSSIYLCSVAGRSMNTEAFFGQGTRLTVV.